Given below is one T cell receptor (beta chain) in context. Antigen specificity is unknown. The length of the CDR3 is 14 residues. CDR1 is SEHNR and CDR2 is FQNEAQ in the germline V gene (reference sequence). J gave up 6 bases and V 6 bases, and 2 bases lay outside the gene matches. The PCR ran on 60 Vbeta and 13 Jbeta primers. Repertoires were generated with immunoSEQ multiplex PCR, while TCRdb's copy carries only in-frame clones and drops some. The sample has some 130,000 clones, under 85% seen once. This sample was included in a study of cytomegalovirus exposure and HLA in healthy donors. The wider study: HLA-typed donors were the source of 86 million or so unique TCRs held in an early data release. Study-level findings and limits: A later analysis linked a missense variant in DCLRE1C to the trimming of TCR beta V and J genes. Later analysis suggested links between common viral pathogens and several top significant clusters. Previously analyzed data showed that most TCR beta V segments were productive at a frequency of about 90% or about 30%.

The origin of this receptor is a male donor in good health and CMV-seropositive. The chain recombines TRBV7-9 with TRBJ2-2; 12 bases map to TRBD1. The specimen sequenced was PBMCs. The CDR3 is CASRRDRGPGELFF. DNA of the CDR3: TGTGCCAGCAGACGGGACAGGGGGCCCGGGGAGCTGTTTTTT.